The present T cell receptor (beta chain) was sequenced within a study of PD-1 blockade in classical Hodgkin lymphoma. Only in-frame clones appear in the TCRdb table, and some are missing; sequencing was by immunoSEQ multiplex PCR. The table includes about 7,100 clones, about 74% detected once. There was relapse after autologous stem cell transplantation in every patient, and there was variation in brentuximab vedotin exposure. Sequenced material: peripheral blood mononuclear cells (PBMCs), taken at baseline. The TCR originated in a human donor with classical Hodgkin lymphoma.

This CDR3 is CASSDSIQGLNGELFF. DNA for the CDR3: TGTGCCAGCAGTGACTCGATACAGGGGCTGAACGGGGAGCTGTTTTTT. This chain connects TRBV6-4 to TRBJ2-2, with TRBD1 matching over 7 bases. The V and J ends lost 0 bases and 7 bases, in that order; junction bases with no gene match: 8. The CDR3 has 16 amino acids. Per germline, CDR1 MRHNA and CDR2 SNTAGT.